These 8 T cell receptor beta chains share one sample of origin, sequenced in a study of Ad26.COV2.S vaccination and SARS-CoV-2 variants. TCRdb's table, derived via immunoSEQ multiplex PCR, lists solely in-frame clones and lacks some. The table has around 300,000 clones, 75% to 90% seen once. Treatment of the sample: roughly 20 received Ad26.COV2.S at low or high dose, single or two shots; 5 received placebo; per-sample allocation not given. Vaccine and placebo recipients were sampled on day 63 after the first injection. Sequences were derived from peripheral blood, sampled in a trial of Ad26.COV2.S vaccine versus placebo. These TCRs come from a person aged 18-65 years who received the Ad26.COV2.S COVID-19 vaccine or a placebo.

In this sample, this clone turned up once. The rearrangement links TRBV5-1 to TRBJ2-5; 11 bases are shared with TRBD2. The V gene end was trimmed by 3 bases and the J gene end by 2 bases; junction bases not matched to a gene: 6. CDR1 and CDR2 from the germline V gene are SGHRS and YFSETQ. The CDR3 totals 16 residues. This CDR3 reads CASSSLGTSGQETQYF. CDR3 DNA: TGCGCCAGCAGCTCCCTGGGGACTAGCGGACAAGAGACCCAGTACTTC.

The V call is TRBV5-1, the J call TRBJ2-1; 12 positions agree with TRBD1. CDR3 length: 15 amino acids. Germline CDR1 and CDR2: SGHRS and YFSETQ. V lost 3 bases, J lost 8 bases, and 6 bases stayed unmatched. The CDR3 bases are TGCGCCAGCAGCTCCCGGGACAGGGGGCATTATGAGCAGTTCTTC. It specifies CASSSRDRGHYEQFF.

The chain couples TRBV19 to TRBJ1-5, with 9 bases fitting TRBD1. The CDR3 is 15 residues long. V lost 6 bases and J lost 1; bases outside the gene matches: 4. CDR1 and CDR2 (germline): LNHDA, SQIVND (reference sequence). CDR3 sequence reads: CASSRTGGSNQPQHF. The CDR3 DNA reads TGTGCCAGTAGCCGCACAGGGGGCAGCAATCAGCCCCAGCATTTT. Variable domain in full (rest from reference TRBV19 and TRBJ1-5): DGGITQSPKYLFRKEGQNVTLSCEQNLNHDAMYWYRQDPGQGLRLIYYSQIVNDFQKGDIAEGYSVSREKKESFPLTVTSAQKNPTAFYLCASSRTGGSNQPQHFGDGTRLSIL.

The chain carries TRBV6-1 and TRBJ1-6, with D possibly matching TRBD1 (5 bases). Trimming took 4 bases from V and 5 from J, leaving 18 bases between them. The V gene's germline CDR1 is MNHNS and CDR2 SASEGT. CDR3 size: 17 residues. Here the CDR3 DNA reads TGTGCCAGCAGTGGTGGGGGGTGGGACTTCAATAATTCACCCCTCCACTTT. It specifies CASSGGGWDFNNSPLHF.

This chain links TRBV7-2 with TRBJ1-2; no definite D call. The germline V and J ends were trimmed by 0 bases and 6 bases, with 8 bases remaining between them. Germline CDR1 and CDR2: SGHTA and FQGNSA. CDR3 length: 13 residues. CDR3: CASSLAGKDGYTF. CDR3 DNA: TGTGCCAGCAGCTTAGCCGGGAAGGATGGCTACACCTTC.

Regarding this clone: In the same sample, other DNA sequences code for this CDR3. The V and J genes are TRBV7-9 and TRBJ2-1, with 8 bases matching TRBD2. Trimming removed 5 bases from V and 9 bases from J; junction bases left unmatched: 3. Germline CDR1 reads SEHNR; CDR2 reads FQNEAQ (reference sequence). The CDR3 loop spans 12 amino acids. CDR3 protein: CASSPLAGEQFF. As DNA, the CDR3 is TGTGCCAGCAGCCCTCTAGCGGGTGAGCAGTTCTTC. Full variable domain (remainder filled in from reference TRBV7-9 and TRBJ2-1): DTGVSQNPRHKITKRGQNVTFRCDPISEHNRLYWYRQTLGQGPEFLTYFQNEAQLEKSRLLSDRFSAERPKGSFSTLEIQRTEQGDSAMYLCASSPLAGEQFFGPGTRLTVL.

The CDR3 loop reads CASSRVAGEVDYEQYF. For the CDR3, the DNA is TGTGCCAGCAGCCGAGTCGCGGGGGAAGTCGACTACGAGCAGTACTTC. The genes are TRBV14 and TRBJ2-7, with 7 bases matching TRBD2. This CDR3 is built from 16 residues. Germline CDR1 reads SGHDN; CDR2 reads FVKESK. Trimming cost V 4 bases and J 3 bases; bases outside gene matches: 12.

This chain links TRBV6-5 with TRBJ1-1, with 9 bases that match TRBD1. Losses at the gene ends were 2 bases for V and 1 base for J; bases not matched to a gene: 5. The V gene's germline CDR1 is MNHEY and CDR2 SVGAGI. This CDR3 has 16 residues. The CDR3 sequence is CASSYAATGGNTEAFF. CDR3 bases: TGTGCCAGCAGTTACGCCGCGACAGGGGGGAACACTGAAGCTTTCTTT.